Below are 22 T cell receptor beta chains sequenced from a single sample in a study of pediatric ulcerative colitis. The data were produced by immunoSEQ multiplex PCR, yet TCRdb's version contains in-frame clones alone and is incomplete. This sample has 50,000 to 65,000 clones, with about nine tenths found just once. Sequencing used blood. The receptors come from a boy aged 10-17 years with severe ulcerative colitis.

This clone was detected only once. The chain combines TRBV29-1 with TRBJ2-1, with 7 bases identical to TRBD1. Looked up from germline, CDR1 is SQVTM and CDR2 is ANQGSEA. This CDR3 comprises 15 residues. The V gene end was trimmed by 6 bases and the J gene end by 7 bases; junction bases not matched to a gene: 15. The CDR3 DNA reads TGCAGCGTCCCCCCAGCGACAGGGAATCCTAATGAGCAGTTCTTC. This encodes CSVPPATGNPNEQFF.

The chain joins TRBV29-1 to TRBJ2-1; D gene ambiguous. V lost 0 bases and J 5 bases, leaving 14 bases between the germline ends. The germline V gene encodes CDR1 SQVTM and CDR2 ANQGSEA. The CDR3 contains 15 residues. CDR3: CSVEDRLTKDNEQFF. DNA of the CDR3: TGCAGCGTTGAAGATCGATTAACCAAGGACAATGAGCAGTTCTTC.

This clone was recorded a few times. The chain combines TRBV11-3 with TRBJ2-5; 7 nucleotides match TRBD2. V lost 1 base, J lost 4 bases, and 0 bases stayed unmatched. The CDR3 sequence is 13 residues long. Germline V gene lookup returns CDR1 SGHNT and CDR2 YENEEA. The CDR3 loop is CASSLGTRETQYF. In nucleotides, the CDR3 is TGTGCCAGCAGCTTAGGGACTAGAGAGACCCAGTACTTC.

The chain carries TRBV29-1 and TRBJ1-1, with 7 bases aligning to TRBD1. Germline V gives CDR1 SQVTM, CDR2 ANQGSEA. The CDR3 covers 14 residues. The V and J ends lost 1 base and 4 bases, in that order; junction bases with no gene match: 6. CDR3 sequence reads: CSVEGGRGSTEAFF. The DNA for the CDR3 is TGCAGCGTTGAAGGGGGCAGGGGGAGCACTGAAGCTTTCTTT.

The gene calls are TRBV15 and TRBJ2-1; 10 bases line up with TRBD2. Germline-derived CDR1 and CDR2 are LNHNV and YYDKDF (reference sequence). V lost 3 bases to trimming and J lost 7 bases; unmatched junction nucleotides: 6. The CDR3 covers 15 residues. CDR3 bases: TGTGCCACCAGCAGTCCGCTAGCGGGAGCAAATGAGCAGTTCTTC. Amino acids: CATSSPLAGANEQFF.

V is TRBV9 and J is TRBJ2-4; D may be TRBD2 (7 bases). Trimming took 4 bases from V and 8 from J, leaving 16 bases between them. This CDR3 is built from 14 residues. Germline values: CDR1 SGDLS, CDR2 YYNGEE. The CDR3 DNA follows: TGTGCCAGCAGCCCCCGACTAGCAGGGGACATTCAGTACTTC. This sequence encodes CASSPRLAGDIQYF.

CDR3 nucleotides: TGTGCCAGCAGTTGCATAAAGCGGGAGTGCACAGATACGCAGTATTTT. Its translation: CASSCIKRECTDTQYF. The gene calls are TRBV6-5 and TRBJ2-3, with 8 bases identical to TRBD2. The germline gives CDR1 MNHEY, CDR2 SVGAGI. The CDR3 spans 16 residues. With 4 bases clipped from V and 1 base from J, the junction kept 7 bases outside the gene matches.

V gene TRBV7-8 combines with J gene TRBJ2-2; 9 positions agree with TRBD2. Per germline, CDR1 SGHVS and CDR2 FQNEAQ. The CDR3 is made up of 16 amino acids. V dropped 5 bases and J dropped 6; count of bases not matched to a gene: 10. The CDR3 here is CASSDPGLALSGELFF. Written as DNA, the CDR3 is TGTGCCAGCAGCGATCCGGGACTAGCTTTGTCCGGGGAGCTGTTTTTT.

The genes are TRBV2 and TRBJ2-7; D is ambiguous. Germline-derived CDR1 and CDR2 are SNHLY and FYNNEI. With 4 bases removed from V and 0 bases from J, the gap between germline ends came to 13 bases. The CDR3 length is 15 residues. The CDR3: CASSVYLTYSYEQYF. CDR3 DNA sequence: TGTGCCAGCAGTGTCTACCTGACATACTCCTACGAGCAGTACTTC.

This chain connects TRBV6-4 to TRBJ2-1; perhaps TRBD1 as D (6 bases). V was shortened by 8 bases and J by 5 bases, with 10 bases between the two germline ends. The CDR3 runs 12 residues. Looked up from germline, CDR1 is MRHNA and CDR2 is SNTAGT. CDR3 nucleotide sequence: TGTGCCAGCGAAGCAGGGGACAATGAGCAGTTCTTC. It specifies CASEAGDNEQFF.

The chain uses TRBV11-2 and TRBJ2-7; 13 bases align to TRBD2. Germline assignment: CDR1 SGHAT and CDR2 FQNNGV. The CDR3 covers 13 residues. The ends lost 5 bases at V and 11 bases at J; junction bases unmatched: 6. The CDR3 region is CASSHYGTSGKYF. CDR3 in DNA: TGTGCCAGCAGCCATTATGGGACTAGCGGGAAGTACTTC.

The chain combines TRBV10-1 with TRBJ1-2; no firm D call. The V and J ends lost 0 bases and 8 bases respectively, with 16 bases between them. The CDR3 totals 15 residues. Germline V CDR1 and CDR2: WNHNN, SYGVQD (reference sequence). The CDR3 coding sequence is TGCGCCAGCAGTGAGTCGTTGTTGTCCGGAATAGGCTACACCTTC. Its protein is CASSESLLSGIGYTF.

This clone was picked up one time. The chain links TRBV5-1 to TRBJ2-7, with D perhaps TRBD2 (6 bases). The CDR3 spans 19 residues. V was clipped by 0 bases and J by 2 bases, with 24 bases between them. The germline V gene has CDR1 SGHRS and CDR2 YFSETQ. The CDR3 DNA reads TGCGCCAGCAGCTTGGCCGTAGGCGGGACCACAAATCCCCCCTACGAGCAGTACTTC. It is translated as CASSLAVGGTTNPPYEQYF.

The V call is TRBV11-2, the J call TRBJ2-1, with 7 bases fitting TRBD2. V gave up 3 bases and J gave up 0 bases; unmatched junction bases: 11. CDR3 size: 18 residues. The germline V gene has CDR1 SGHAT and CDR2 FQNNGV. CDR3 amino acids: CASSLTTTRTSSYNEQFF. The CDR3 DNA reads TGTGCCAGCAGCTTGACGACGACTAGGACTAGCTCCTACAATGAGCAGTTCTTC.

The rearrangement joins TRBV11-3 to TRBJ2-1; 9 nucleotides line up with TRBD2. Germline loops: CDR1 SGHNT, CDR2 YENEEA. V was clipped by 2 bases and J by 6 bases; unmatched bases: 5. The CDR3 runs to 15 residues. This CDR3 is CASSLPGGRGNEQFF. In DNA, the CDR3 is TGTGCCAGCAGCTTACCGGGCGGGAGGGGCAATGAGCAGTTCTTC.

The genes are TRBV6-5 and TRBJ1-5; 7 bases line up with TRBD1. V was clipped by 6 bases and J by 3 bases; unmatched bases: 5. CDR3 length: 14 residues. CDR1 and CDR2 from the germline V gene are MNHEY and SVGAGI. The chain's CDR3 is CASRRTGINQPQHF. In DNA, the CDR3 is TGTGCCAGCAGACGGACAGGTATCAATCAGCCCCAGCATTTT.

CDR3 in amino acids: CASSPDPSGLAGAPRGELFF. CDR3 nucleotides: TGTGCCAGCAGCCCGGACCCCTCGGGACTAGCGGGAGCCCCGAGGGGGGAGCTGTTTTTT. The chain uses TRBV13 and TRBJ2-2; 14 bases map to TRBD2. Per the germline V gene, CDR1 is PRHDT and CDR2 is FYEKMQ (reference sequence). J was trimmed by 8 bases and V by 5 bases; bases with no gene match: 19. The CDR3 runs 20 residues.

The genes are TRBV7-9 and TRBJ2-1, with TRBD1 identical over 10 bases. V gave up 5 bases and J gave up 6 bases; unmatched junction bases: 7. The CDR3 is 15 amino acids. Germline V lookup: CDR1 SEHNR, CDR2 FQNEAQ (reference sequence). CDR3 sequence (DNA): TGTGCCAGCAGCCTCGGGACAGGGGTTATCAATGAGCAGTTCTTC. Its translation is CASSLGTGVINEQFF.

For the CDR3, the DNA is TGTGCCAGCAGTTTAAGGGGGGACGAGCAGCCCCAGCATTTT. Translated: CASSLRGDEQPQHF. The J gene is TRBJ1-5, the V gene TRBV27; D is perhaps TRBD1 (6 bases). Deletions cut 2 bases from V and 7 bases from J, with 12 bases between. The CDR3 contains 14 residues. The germline gives CDR1 MNHEY, CDR2 SMNVEV (reference sequence).

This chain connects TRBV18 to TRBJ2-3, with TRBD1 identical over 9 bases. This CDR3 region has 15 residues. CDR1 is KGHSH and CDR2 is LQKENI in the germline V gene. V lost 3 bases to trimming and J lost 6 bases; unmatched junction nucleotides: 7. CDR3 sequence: CASSPPGQGTDTQYF. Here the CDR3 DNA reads TGTGCCAGCTCACCCCCGGGACAGGGTACCGATACGCAGTATTTT.

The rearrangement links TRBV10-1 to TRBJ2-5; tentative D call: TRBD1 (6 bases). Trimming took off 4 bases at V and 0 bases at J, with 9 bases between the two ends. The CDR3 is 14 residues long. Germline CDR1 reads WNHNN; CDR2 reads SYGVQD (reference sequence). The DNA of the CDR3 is TGCGCCAGCAGTGCCCAGGGGTACCAAGAGACCCAGTACTTC. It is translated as CASSAQGYQETQYF.

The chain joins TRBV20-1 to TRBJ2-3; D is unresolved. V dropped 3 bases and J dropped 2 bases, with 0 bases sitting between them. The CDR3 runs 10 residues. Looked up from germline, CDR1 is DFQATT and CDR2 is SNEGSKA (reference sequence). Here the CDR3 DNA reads TGCAGTGCTAGCACAGATACGCAGTATTTT. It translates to CSASTDTQYF.